The entry below gives a single T cell receptor (beta chain) sequence along with its context. Its target is not known. The sample is drawn from a study of blood T cells in healthy people across ages. Study-wide results and caveats: A strong correlation was found between TCR beta diversity and the percentage of naive T cells. Age advanced and TCR beta diversity per million T cells fell, roughly linearly.

A J-beta primer mix and a sample-barcoded 5' primer were used in a second PCR of roughly 7 to 12 cycles. A template-switch adaptor with 12 random nucleotides tagged each cDNA molecule. TCRdb ran MiXCR on the 5' RACE reads and lists one entry per CDR3 protein. The sample shows some 1.5 million distinct CDR3 sequences, 28% of them seen only once. The CDR3 contains 14 residues. Per the germline V gene, CDR1 is ENHRY and CDR2 is SYGVKD. V was shortened by 0 bases and J by 2 bases, with 8 bases between the two germline ends. The chain joins TRBV10-3 to TRBJ2-7; the D gene could be TRBD1 or TRBD2 (6 bases each). The TCR originated in a woman in her 30s in good health. Sequenced input: blood. DNA for the CDR3: TGTGCCATCAGTGAGTCGGGGGGCCCCTACGAGCAGTACTTC. Amino acids: CAISESGGPYEQYF.